The rows below give T cell receptor beta chains drawn from one sample of a study of Ad26.COV2.S vaccination and SARS-CoV-2 variants. Data came from immunoSEQ multiplex PCR; TCRdb stores just in-frame clones and leaves some out. The data hold 360,000 or so clones, with around 86% observed a single time. The material sequenced was peripheral blood, taken in a trial of Ad26.COV2.S vaccine versus placebo. The receptors were sampled from a person between 18 and 65 years old who received the Ad26.COV2.S COVID-19 vaccine or a placebo. Each CDR3 is given with its conserved first and last residue. D genes are given only for firm matches. Part of the rows lack a size; the others show once, few, many or a class for expanded clones.

clone_size	d_call	v_call	j_call	cdr3_nt	cdr3_aa
NA	NA	TRBV2	TRBJ1-1	TGTGCCAGCAGAGGCTGGACCGCTCATGAAGCTTTCTTT	CASRGWTAHEAFF
NA	TRBD1	TRBV2	TRBJ1-2	TGTGCCAGCAGGGACAGGGCGCCCTATGGCTACACCTTC	CASRDRAPYGYTF
NA	NA	TRBV19	TRBJ1-2	TGTGCCAGTAGTATGAACAGGGAGTCTGGCTACACCTTC	CASSMNRESGYTF
NA	TRBD1	TRBV11-2	TRBJ1-2	TGTGCCAGCAGACCCTCCCCCCTGAACAGGGGCGGGTGGTATGGCTACACCTTC	CASRPSPLNRGGWYGYTF
NA	NA	TRBV12-5	TRBJ1-4	TGTGCTAGTGGTTTGGGGCAGGGTGATGAAAAACTGTTTTTT	CASGLGQGDEKLFF
NA	TRBD2	TRBV9	TRBJ2-2	TGTGCCAGCAGCCCAAGACTAGCGGGGGGAGCGACCGGGGAGCTGTTTTTT	CASSPRLAGGATGELFF
NA	NA	TRBV19	TRBJ2-2	TGTGCCAGTAGTCTAGACACCGACACCGGGGAGCTGTTTTTT	CASSLDTDTGELFF
NA	NA	TRBV5-3	TRBJ1-2	TGTGCCAGAAGCCAAAGACGGCCAACTGGCTACACCTTC	CARSQRRPTGYTF
NA	NA	TRBV6-1	TRBJ1-5	TGTGCCAGCAGTGAGTATCAGGGCAATCAGCCCCAGCATTTT	CASSEYQGNQPQHF
NA	NA	TRBV5-1	TRBJ2-7	TGCGCCAGCAGCTTGGCCGGGGCCCGGGGGGAGCAGTACTTC	CASSLAGARGEQYF
NA	NA	TRBV7-9	TRBJ1-1	TGTGCCAGCAGCTTGGGACCCTACAGTACTGAAGCTTTCTTT	CASSLGPYSTEAFF
NA	TRBD1	TRBV9	TRBJ1-2	TGTGCCAGCAGCGCCCGGGACAGGGGGCAATATGGCTACACCTTC	CASSARDRGQYGYTF
NA	NA	TRBV7-7	TRBJ2-5	TGTGCTAGCAGCTTAGAGGCGGGGAAACAAGAGACCCAGTACTTC	CASSLEAGKQETQYF
NA	TRBD1	TRBV3-1/TRBV3-2	TRBJ2-4	TGTGCCAGCAGCCAAGATCGGGACAGGGGAAACATTCAGTACTTC	CASSQDRDRGNIQYF
NA	NA	TRBV5-4	TRBJ1-2	TGTGCCAGCAGCTTGGGGCAGGACTATGGCTACACCTTC	CASSLGQDYGYTF
NA	NA	TRBV4-2	TRBJ1-2	TGTGCCAGCAGCCAAGAGAGTCACAGGGCCCCAACTACATACTATGGCTACACCTTC	CASSQESHRAPTTYYGYTF
NA	NA	TRBV12-3/TRBV12-4	TRBJ1-5	TGTGCCAGCAGTTTTGTCGGTCAGCCCCAGCATTTT	CASSFVGQPQHF
NA	NA	TRBV25-1	TRBJ2-7	TGTGCCAGCAGGCAATGGGGGGACTCCTACGAGCAGTACTTC	CASRQWGDSYEQYF
NA	NA	TRBV7-9	TRBJ1-4	TGTGCCAGCAGCCTGGGCCTGGCCGTCACTAATGAAAAACTGTTTTTT	CASSLGLAVTNEKLFF
NA	TRBD1	TRBV7-2	TRBJ1-4	TGTGCCAGCAGCACTCGGACAGGGGGCTCTGAAAAACTGTTTTTT	CASSTRTGGSEKLFF
NA	NA	TRBV10-3	TRBJ2-1	TGTGCCATCAGTGAGGGATACAATGAGCAGTTCTTC	CAISEGYNEQFF
NA	NA	TRBV4-1	TRBJ1-2	TGCGCCAGCAGCCAAGAGCGCAGGGCCAACTATGGCTACACCTTC	CASSQERRANYGYTF
NA	NA	TRBV27	TRBJ2-2	TGTGCCAGCTGCCATGACCTCGGAATGACAACGAACACCGGGGAGCTGTTTTTT	CASCHDLGMTTNTGELFF
NA	NA	TRBV5-1	TRBJ2-7	TGCGCCAGCAGCCAGGACGGAGGAAGCTCCTACGAGCAGTACTTC	CASSQDGGSSYEQYF
NA	NA	TRBV4-1	TRBJ1-1	TGCGCCAGCAGCCTGGGGACTGAAGCTTTCTTT	CASSLGTEAFF
many	NA	TRBV7-9	TRBJ2-2	TGTGCCAGCAGCCTGACACAAACCGGGGAGCTGTTTTTT	CASSLTQTGELFF
NA	NA	TRBV5-5	TRBJ1-1	TGTGCCAGCAGCTTTTGGGACCAGGGCACTGAAGCTTTCTTT	CASSFWDQGTEAFF
NA	TRBD2	TRBV6-2/TRBV6-3	TRBJ2-1	TGTGCCAGCAGTTTCTCTAGCGGGGGGGCTTACAATGAGCAGTTCTTC	CASSFSSGGAYNEQFF
NA	NA	TRBV4-2	TRBJ1-3	TGTGCCAGCAGGACCCGGGGGTCCTCTGGAAACACCATATATTTT	CASRTRGSSGNTIYF
NA	NA	TRBV7-3	TRBJ1-6	TGTGCCAGCAGCTCCCAGGGCGGGGACAATTCACCCCTCCACTTT	CASSSQGGDNSPLHF
NA	NA	TRBV9	TRBJ1-2	TGTGCCAGCAGCGCTCTAGGATCAGCTAACTATGGCTACACCTTC	CASSALGSANYGYTF
NA	NA	TRBV11-1	TRBJ1-4	TGTGCCAGCAGCGACCAATCGACTTCGGGTAAACTGTTTTTT	CASSDQSTSGKLFF
NA	TRBD1	TRBV7-2	TRBJ2-5	TGTGCCAGCAGGACAGGGGGCCAAGAGACCCAGTACTTC	CASRTGGQETQYF
NA	NA	TRBV6-5	TRBJ1-1	TGTGCCAGCAGTTACTCGCCGACAGGCACTGAAGCTTTCTTT	CASSYSPTGTEAFF
few	TRBD1	TRBV7-8	TRBJ1-1	TGTGCCAGCAGGAGGGACAGGACGCCGAACACTGAAGCTTTCTTT	CASRRDRTPNTEAFF
NA	NA	TRBV11-3	TRBJ2-3	TGTGCCAGCAGCTTGCTGTCTTCCACAGATACGCAGTATTTT	CASSLLSSTDTQYF
NA	TRBD1	TRBV2	TRBJ2-7	TGTGCCAGCAGGTCAAGACAGGGGGCCTTCTACGAGCAGTACTTC	CASRSRQGAFYEQYF
NA	NA	TRBV19	TRBJ1-1	TGTGCCAGTAGAGGTCGGGATGGGGACACTGAAGCTTTCTTT	CASRGRDGDTEAFF
NA	NA	TRBV2	TRBJ1-6	TGTGCCAGCAGTGAATTACGGCAGGGTAGTACCTATAATTCACCCCTCCACTTT	CASSELRQGSTYNSPLHF
NA	NA	TRBV9	TRBJ1-3	TGTGCCAGCAGCGTAAATGGTACTGGAAACACCATATATTTT	CASSVNGTGNTIYF
NA	NA	TRBV6-5	TRBJ1-2	TGTGCCAGCAGGCGGGGGGGCCTTAACTATGGCTACACCTTC	CASRRGGLNYGYTF
NA	TRBD2	TRBV15	TRBJ2-3	TGTGCCACCAGCGGTAAAAGGACTAGCGGGGGGTACACAGATACGCAGTATTTT	CATSGKRTSGGYTDTQYF
NA	TRBD1	TRBV3-1/TRBV3-2	TRBJ1-5	TGTGCCAGCAGCCAAGTGCAAGTAGACCGCGGGACAGGGGGCTTTCAGCCCCAGCATTTT	CASSQVQVDRGTGGFQPQHF
NA	NA	TRBV7-2	TRBJ2-3	TGTGCCAGCAGCTTTTATAGCTCACCAGATACGCAGTATTTT	CASSFYSSPDTQYF
NA	NA	TRBV5-1	TRBJ1-3	TGCGCCAGCAGCCCTGACAGCTCTGGAAACACCATATATTTT	CASSPDSSGNTIYF
NA	NA	TRBV28	TRBJ1-5	TGTGCCAGCAGGCAGTCAGGGGAGGTTCAGCCCCAGCATTTT	CASRQSGEVQPQHF
once	NA	TRBV3-1/TRBV3-2	TRBJ1-2	TGTGCCAGCAGCCGACAGGAGGTAGGAGGCTACACCTTC	CASSRQEVGGYTF
NA	NA	TRBV4-1	TRBJ1-2	TGCGCCAGCAGCCAAGGACTAGGGTTGGACTATGGCTACACCTTC	CASSQGLGLDYGYTF
NA	NA	TRBV12-5	TRBJ2-7	TGTGCTAGTGGTCCACCCGACAGGACAAACTACGAGCAGTACTTC	CASGPPDRTNYEQYF
NA	NA	TRBV30	TRBJ1-5	TGTGCCTGGAGTTCGGGACTGCGAAATCAGCCCCAGCATTTT	CAWSSGLRNQPQHF